This passage covers 7 T cell receptor beta chains from one sample sequenced in a study of OX40 agonist ivuxolimab in advanced cancers. Produced via immunoSEQ multiplex PCR; TCRdb's table is partial and in-frame only. The sample contains some 83,000 clones, just over 85% of which appear only once. Here the sequenced sample was CD4+ or CD8+ T cells sorted from blood, taken in a trial of the OX40 agonist ivuxolimab. Every receptor here comes from an adult with an advanced solid tumor such as melanoma, head and neck, liver or kidney cancer.

The chain links TRBV7-2 to TRBJ2-3, with D perhaps matching TRBD1 or TRBD2 (5 bases each). Trimming shortened V by 5 bases and J by 4 bases, and 10 bases separated the two germline ends. This CDR3 region has 13 residues. Germline lookup yields CDR1 SGHTA and CDR2 FQGNSA. The DNA of the CDR3 is TGTGCCAGCAGCAGGGACGTGGCAGATACGCAGTATTTT. It specifies CASSRDVADTQYF.

This rearrangement joins TRBV6-5 to TRBJ2-7, with 8 bases identical to TRBD1. Germline V gives CDR1 MNHEY, CDR2 SVGAGI. This CDR3 region has 13 residues. J was trimmed by 2 bases and V by 8 bases; bases with no gene match: 5. The CDR3 bases are TGTGCCAGCTTCATGACAGGGGCCTACGAGCAGTACTTC. It specifies CASFMTGAYEQYF.

This clone has more than one count but fewer than ten. The junction shows a germline mismatch at one end, possibly a read error. V is TRBV7-2 and J is TRBJ1-1, with 11 bases matching TRBD1. The V gene's germline CDR1 is SGHTA and CDR2 FQGNSA. The CDR3 consists of 12 residues. For the CDR3, the DNA is TGTGCCAGCAGCCTAAGGGACAGGGGGACGGTCTTT. Translating it yields CASSLRDRGTVF.

This chain links TRBV6-5 with TRBJ1-5; D is uncertain. Germline V gene sequence: CDR1 MNHEY, CDR2 SVGAGI. The CDR3 is 11 amino acids. Trimming shortened V by 6 bases and J by 7 bases, and 7 bases separated the two germline ends. The CDR3 bases are TGTGCCAGCAGACAAGGACAGCCCCAGCATTTT. As protein: CASRQGQPQHF.

The gene calls are TRBV5-1 and TRBJ2-5; the match to TRBD1 covers 11 bases. V shed 4 bases, J shed 3 bases, and the junction held 2 bases outside the gene matches. Looked up from germline, CDR1 is SGHRS and CDR2 is YFSETQ. The CDR3 covers 14 residues. The CDR3 DNA is TGCGCCAGCAGCCCGGGACAGGGGGAAGAGACCCAGTACTTC. It yields the protein CASSPGQGEETQYF.

V usage is TRBV5-6 and J usage is TRBJ2-1; D is ambiguous. Germline-derived CDR1 and CDR2 are SGHDT and YYEEEE. V lost 2 bases, J lost 2 bases, and 17 bases lay in between. The CDR3 consists of 17 residues. Here the CDR3 reads CASSLYGPPRTYNEQFF. CDR3 nucleotides: TGTGCCAGCAGCTTATATGGTCCGCCCCGAACCTACAATGAGCAGTTCTTC.

The chain uses TRBV5-6 and TRBJ2-7, with TRBD2 identical over 10 bases. The V and J ends lost 0 bases and 8 bases, in that order; junction bases with no gene match: 5. Germline CDR1 reads SGHDT; CDR2 reads YYEEEE. The CDR3 spans 14 residues. The chain's CDR3 is CASSLGLAGEKQYF. DNA for the CDR3: TGTGCCAGCAGCTTGGGCCTAGCGGGAGAGAAGCAGTACTTC.